These 4 T cell receptor beta chains share one sample of origin, sequenced in a study of early T cells in non-severe SARS-CoV-2 infection. TCRdb ran MiXCR on the 5' RACE reads and lists one entry per CDR3 protein. The sample contains tens of thousands of distinct CDR3 sequences, roughly an eighth of which appear only once. Sequencing input: whole blood. The receptor source for this set is an adult who was a healthcare worker with PCR-confirmed SARS-CoV-2 infection or an uninfected control (not recorded which).

This clonotype has at least ten counts. The rearrangement uses TRBV11-3 and TRBJ2-1; 9 bases fit TRBD1. There are 15 residues in the CDR3. With 5 bases clipped from V and 4 bases from J, the junction kept 6 bases outside the gene matches. Germline assignment: CDR1 SGHNT and CDR2 YENEEA. The CDR3 DNA reads TGTGCCAGCAGCCAAAGACAGGGGGGGTACAATGAGCAGTTCTTC. Translating gives CASSQRQGGYNEQFF.

This chain links TRBV12-5 with TRBJ2-5; tentatively, D is TRBD1 (6 bases). This CDR3 region has 14 residues. In germline, CDR1 is LGHNT, CDR2 FRNRAP. Trimming took 2 bases from V and 5 from J, leaving 12 bases between them. CDR3 in DNA: TGTGCTAGTGGTTTGAAGACAGGAAGCGAGACCCAGTACTTC. It is translated as CASGLKTGSETQYF.

A few counts support this clonotype. The chain is built from TRBV9 and TRBJ2-3; D remains ambiguous. CDR3 length equals 14 residues. Trimming cost V 4 bases and J 6 bases, with 15 bases left between them. The germline V gene has CDR1 SGDLS and CDR2 YYNGEE. The CDR3 reads CASSLSLETDTQYF. CDR3 coding DNA: TGTGCCAGCAGCTTGTCACTGGAAACTGATACGCAGTATTTT.

This clonotype was detected ten times or more. This chain connects TRBV11-2 to TRBJ2-1, with TRBD2 identical over 9 bases. The CDR3 extends over 15 amino acids. Looked up from germline, CDR1 is SGHAT and CDR2 is FQNNGV. Losses at the gene ends were 1 base for V and 7 bases for J; bases not matched to a gene: 5. CDR3 amino acids: CASSLGAGGKNEQFF. CDR3 in DNA: TGTGCCAGCAGCTTAGGTGCGGGGGGGAAAAATGAGCAGTTCTTC. The full variable domain, with the rest looked up from reference TRBV11-2 and TRBJ2-1, is EAGVAQSPRYKIIEKRQSVAFWCNPISGHATLYWYQQILGQGPKLLIQFQNNGVVDDSQLPKDRFSAERLKGVDSTLKIQPAKLEDSAVYLCASSLGAGGKNEQFFGPGTRLTVL.